Each of the 7 T cell receptor beta chains below was sequenced from the same sample in a study of human versus mouse CDR3 diversity and MHC coevolution. The protocol was immunoSEQ multiplex PCR, while the TCRdb copy is restricted to in-frame clones and leaves out a portion. The sample holds roughly 86,000 clones, 80% to 95% seen once. The sequenced sample consisted of naive CD4+ T cells from blood. As for subset: CD45RO-negative CD62L-positive naive CD4 T cells. The receptors stem from a person aged 25 to 69 in good health.

This chain links TRBV27 with TRBJ1-1, with D unresolved. Germline assignment: CDR1 MNHEY and CDR2 SMNVEV (reference sequence). The CDR3 totals 12 residues. The V and J ends lost 6 bases and 2 bases respectively, with 7 bases between them. Here the CDR3 DNA reads TGTGCCAGCAGGAGAGAAAACACTGAAGCTTTCTTT. It is translated as CASRRENTEAFF.

V usage is TRBV5-1 and J usage is TRBJ1-1, with D maybe TRBD1 (6 bases). The CDR3 is 16 residues long. V gave up 3 bases and J gave up 2 bases, with 17 bases separating them. CDR1 SGHRS and CDR2 YFSETQ come from the germline V gene. The CDR3 loop is CASSSGQRTVNTEAFF. The CDR3, as DNA: TGCGCCAGCAGCTCGGGACAAAGAACCGTAAACACTGAAGCTTTCTTT.

The chain combines TRBV30 with TRBJ1-2; unclear D gene. There are 13 residues in the CDR3. Germline values: CDR1 GTSNPN, CDR2 SVGIG (reference sequence). Trimming took off 2 bases at V and 6 bases at J, with 13 bases between the two ends. The CDR3 loop reads CAWSFRPRDGYTF. CDR3 bases: TGTGCCTGGAGTTTCCGGCCCCGGGATGGCTACACCTTC.

The genes are TRBV9 and TRBJ2-2; a possible D gene is TRBD1 (5 bases). Germline V gene lookup returns CDR1 SGDLS and CDR2 YYNGEE. The V end was cut by 2 bases, the J end by 3 bases, with 11 bases between. The CDR3 extends over 15 amino acids. The CDR3 spells CASSVQGRDTGELFF. The CDR3 region has the DNA TGTGCCAGCAGCGTCCAGGGCAGGGACACCGGGGAGCTGTTTTTT.

As for this clone: Sequence at one end of the junction differs from germline and may be a read error. The V gene is TRBV27, the J gene TRBJ2-7; 7 bases align to TRBD1. The V gene's germline CDR1 is MNHEY and CDR2 SMNVEV (reference sequence). This CDR3 spans 13 amino acids. The CDR3 sequence is CASSPRDRQTLFF. In DNA form, the CDR3 reads TGTGCCAGCAGTCCCCGGGACAGACAGACCTTATTTTTC.

The chain combines TRBV19 with TRBJ1-5; the D is unclear. The germline V gene encodes CDR1 LNHDA and CDR2 SQIVND (reference sequence). This CDR3 contains 16 residues. The germline V and J ends were trimmed by 6 bases and 4 bases, with 19 bases remaining between them. The CDR3 DNA is TGTGCCAGTAGATTCCACACTTTCCGGGGTAATCAGCCCCAGCATTTT. Translated: CASRFHTFRGNQPQHF.

Details on this clone: An end of the junction differs from the germline gene, which may be a read error. The genes are TRBV6-6 and TRBJ1-5; D unresolved. Germline-derived CDR1 and CDR2 are MNHNY and SVGAGI (reference sequence). The CDR3 is 15 residues long. For the CDR3, the DNA is TGTGCCAGCAGTTTACTCCACCAGAAGGATCAGCCCCAGCGTTTT. This sequence encodes CASSLLHQKDQPQRF.